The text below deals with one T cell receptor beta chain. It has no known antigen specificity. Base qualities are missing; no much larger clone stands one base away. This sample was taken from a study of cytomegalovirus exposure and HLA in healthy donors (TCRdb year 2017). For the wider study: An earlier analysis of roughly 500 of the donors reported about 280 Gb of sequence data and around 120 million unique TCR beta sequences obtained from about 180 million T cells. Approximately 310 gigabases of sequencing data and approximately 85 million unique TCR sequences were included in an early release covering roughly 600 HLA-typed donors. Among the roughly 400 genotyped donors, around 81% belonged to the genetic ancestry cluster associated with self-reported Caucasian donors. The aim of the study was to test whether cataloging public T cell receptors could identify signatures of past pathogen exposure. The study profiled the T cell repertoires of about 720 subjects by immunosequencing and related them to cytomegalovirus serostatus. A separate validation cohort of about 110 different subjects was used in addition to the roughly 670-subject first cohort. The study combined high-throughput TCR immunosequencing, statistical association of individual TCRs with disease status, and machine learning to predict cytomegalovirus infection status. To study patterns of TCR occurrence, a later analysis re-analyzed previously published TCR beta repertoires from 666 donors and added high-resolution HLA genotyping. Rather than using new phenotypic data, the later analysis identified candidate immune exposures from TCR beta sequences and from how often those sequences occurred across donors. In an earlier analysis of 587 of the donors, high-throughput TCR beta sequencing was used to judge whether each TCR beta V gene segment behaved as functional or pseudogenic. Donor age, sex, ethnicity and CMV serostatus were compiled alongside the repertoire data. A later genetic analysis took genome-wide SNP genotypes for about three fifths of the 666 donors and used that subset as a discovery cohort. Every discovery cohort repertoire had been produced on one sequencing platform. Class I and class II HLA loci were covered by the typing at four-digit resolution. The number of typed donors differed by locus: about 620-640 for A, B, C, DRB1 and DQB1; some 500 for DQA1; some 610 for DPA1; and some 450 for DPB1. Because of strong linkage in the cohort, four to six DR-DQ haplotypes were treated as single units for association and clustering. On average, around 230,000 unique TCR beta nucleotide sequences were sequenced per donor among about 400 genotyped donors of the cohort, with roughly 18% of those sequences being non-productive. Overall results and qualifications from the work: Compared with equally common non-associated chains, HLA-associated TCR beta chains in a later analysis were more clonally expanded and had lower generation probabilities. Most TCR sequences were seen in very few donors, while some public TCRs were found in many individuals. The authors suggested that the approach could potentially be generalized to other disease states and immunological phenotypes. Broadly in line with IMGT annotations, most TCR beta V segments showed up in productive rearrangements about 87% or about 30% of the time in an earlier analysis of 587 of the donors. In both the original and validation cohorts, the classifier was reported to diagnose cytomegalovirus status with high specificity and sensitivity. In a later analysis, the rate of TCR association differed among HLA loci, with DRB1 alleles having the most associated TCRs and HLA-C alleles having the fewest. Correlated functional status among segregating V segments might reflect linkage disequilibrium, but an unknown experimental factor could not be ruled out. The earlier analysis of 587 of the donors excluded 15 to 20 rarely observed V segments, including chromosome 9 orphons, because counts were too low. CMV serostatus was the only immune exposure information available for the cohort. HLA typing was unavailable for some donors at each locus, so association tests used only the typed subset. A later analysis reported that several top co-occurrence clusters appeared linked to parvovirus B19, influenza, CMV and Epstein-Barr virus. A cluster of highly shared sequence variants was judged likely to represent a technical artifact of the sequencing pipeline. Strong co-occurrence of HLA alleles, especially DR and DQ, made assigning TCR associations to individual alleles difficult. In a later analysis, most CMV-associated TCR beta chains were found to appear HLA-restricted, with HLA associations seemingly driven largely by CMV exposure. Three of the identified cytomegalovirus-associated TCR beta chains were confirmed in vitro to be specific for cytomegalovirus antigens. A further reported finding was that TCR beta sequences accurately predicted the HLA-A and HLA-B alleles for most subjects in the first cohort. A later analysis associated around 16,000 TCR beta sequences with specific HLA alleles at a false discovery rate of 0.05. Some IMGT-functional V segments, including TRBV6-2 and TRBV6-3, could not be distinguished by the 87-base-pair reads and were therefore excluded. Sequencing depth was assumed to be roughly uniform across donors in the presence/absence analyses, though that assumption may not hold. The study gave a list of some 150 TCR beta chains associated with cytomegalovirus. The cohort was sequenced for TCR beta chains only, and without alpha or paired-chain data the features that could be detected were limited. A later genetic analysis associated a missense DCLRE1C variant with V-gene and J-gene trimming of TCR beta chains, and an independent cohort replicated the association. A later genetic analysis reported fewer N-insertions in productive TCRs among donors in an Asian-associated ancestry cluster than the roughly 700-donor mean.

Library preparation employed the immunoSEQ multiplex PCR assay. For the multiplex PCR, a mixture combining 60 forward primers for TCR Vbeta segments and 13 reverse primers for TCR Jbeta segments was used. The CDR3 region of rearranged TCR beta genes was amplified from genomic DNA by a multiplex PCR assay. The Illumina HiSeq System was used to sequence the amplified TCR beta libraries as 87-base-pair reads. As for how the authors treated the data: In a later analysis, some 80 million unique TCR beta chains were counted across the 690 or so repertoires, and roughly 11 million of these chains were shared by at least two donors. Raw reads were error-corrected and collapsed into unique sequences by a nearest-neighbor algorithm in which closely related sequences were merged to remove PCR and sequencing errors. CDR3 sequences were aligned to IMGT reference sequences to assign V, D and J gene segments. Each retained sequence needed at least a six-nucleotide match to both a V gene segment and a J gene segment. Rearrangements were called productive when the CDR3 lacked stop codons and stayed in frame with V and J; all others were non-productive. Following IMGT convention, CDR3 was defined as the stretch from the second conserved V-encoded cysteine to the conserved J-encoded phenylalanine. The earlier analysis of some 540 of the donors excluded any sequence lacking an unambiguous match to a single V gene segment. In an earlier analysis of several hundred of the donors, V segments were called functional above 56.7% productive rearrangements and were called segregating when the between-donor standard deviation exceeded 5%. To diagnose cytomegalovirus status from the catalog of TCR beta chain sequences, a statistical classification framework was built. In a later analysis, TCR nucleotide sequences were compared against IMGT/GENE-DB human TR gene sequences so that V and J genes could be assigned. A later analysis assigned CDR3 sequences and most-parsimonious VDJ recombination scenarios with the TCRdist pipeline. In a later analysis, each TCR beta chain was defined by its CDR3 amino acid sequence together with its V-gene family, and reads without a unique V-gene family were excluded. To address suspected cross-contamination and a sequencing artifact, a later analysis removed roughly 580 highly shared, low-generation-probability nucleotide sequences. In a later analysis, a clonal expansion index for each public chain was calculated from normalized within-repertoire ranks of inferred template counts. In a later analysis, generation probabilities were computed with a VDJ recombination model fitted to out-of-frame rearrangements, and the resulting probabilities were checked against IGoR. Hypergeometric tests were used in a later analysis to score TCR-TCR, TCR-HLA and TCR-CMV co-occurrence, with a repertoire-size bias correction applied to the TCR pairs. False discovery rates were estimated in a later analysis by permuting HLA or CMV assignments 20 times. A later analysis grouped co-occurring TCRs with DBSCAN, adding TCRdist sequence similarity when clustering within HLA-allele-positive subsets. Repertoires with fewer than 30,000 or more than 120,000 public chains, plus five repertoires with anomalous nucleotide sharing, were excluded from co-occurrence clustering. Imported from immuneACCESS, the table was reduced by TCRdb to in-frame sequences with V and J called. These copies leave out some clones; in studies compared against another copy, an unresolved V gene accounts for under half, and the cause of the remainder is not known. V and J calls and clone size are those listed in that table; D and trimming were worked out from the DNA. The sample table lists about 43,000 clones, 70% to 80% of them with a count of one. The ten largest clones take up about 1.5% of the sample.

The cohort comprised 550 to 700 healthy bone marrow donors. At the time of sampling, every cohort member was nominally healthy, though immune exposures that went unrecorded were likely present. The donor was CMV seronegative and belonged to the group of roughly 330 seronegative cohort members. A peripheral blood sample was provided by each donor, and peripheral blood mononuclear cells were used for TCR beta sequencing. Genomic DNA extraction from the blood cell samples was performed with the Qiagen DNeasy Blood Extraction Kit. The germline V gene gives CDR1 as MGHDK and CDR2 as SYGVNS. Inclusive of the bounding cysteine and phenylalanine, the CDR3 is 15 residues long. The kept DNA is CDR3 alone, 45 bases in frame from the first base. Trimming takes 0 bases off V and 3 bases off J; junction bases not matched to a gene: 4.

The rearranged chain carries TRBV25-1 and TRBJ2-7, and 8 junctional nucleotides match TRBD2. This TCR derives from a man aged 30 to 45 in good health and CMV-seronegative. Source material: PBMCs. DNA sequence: TGTGCCAGCAGTGAATATGGGGCGGGGGGCTACGAGCAGTACTTC. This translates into CASSEYGAGGYEQYF.